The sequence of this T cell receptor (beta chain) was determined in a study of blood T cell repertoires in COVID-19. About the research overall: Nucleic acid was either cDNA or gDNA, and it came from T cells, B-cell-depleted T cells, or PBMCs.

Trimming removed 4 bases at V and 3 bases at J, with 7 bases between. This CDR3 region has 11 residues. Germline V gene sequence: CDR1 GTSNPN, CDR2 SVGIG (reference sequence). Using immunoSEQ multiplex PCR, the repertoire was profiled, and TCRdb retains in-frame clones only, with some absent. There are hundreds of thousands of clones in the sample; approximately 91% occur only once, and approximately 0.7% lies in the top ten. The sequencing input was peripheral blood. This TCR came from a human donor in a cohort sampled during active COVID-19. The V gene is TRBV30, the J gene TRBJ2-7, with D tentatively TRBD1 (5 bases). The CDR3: CAWIGDYEQYF. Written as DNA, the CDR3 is TGTGCCTGGATAGGGGACTACGAGCAGTACTTC.